This TCR beta chain was sequenced in a study of T cell responses to AZD1222 COVID-19 vaccine. Study at large: Pooling of second doses given at about 4 or about 12 weeks was done.

The germline V gene has CDR1 SGHRS and CDR2 YFSETQ. The J segment lost 1 base and the V segment lost 5 bases, leaving 4 bases of the junction unmatched. This CDR3 contains 14 residues. Generated by immunoSEQ multiplex PCR, the TCRdb table keeps only in-frame clones and is missing some. The table has about 53,000 clones, less than 85% seen once. General study findings and limits: Without day 14 samples, only post-peak T cell repertoires were studied. Spike-wide vaccine-associated CD4 TCRs dominated at 160-218 and 743-854. Clonal diversity was possibly underestimated, and the donors were mostly white British, with more females.

Worth noting for this clone: The target antigen is unknown.

The sequenced sample was peripheral blood, obtained on day 0 of AZD1222 vaccination. The gene calls are TRBV5-1 and TRBJ2-7, with TRBD1 matching 9 bases. This clonotype originated in an adult in good health. This chain's CDR3 is CASSSGTGSYEQYF. In nucleotides, the CDR3 is TGCGCCAGCAGTTCCGGGACAGGGTCCTACGAGCAGTACTTC.